Below, one TCR beta chain is given with its context. Its target is not known. The same CDR3 also results from other DNA sequences found in this sample. The repertoire was sequenced with immunoSEQ multiplex PCR; TCRdb's copy has only in-frame clones and lacks some. Altogether about 33,000 clones are present, about 95% being singletons, with the ten largest covering 0.15% to 0.2%. The data belong to a study of circulating and synovial CD4+ cells in juvenile arthritis. Study conclusions and caveats: Bulk blood CD4 samples held at least an order of magnitude more or fewer genomes than CPL. Circulating pathogenic-like lymphocytes shared a substantially higher fraction of CDR3 sequences with synovium than bulk blood. Some such blood samples were as oligoclonal as synovium.

The ends lost 5 bases at V and 8 bases at J; junction bases unmatched: 6. The germline V gene has CDR1 MNHEY and CDR2 SVGAGI. The CDR3 is 15 amino acids. The receptor's source is a human donor with juvenile idiopathic arthritis. Source material: CD4+ T cells from blood. This chain links TRBV6-5 with TRBJ1-6, with 10 positions matching TRBD1. The DNA of the CDR3 is TGTGCCAGCAGTACCGGGACAGGGGTTTATTCACCCCTCCACTTT. It is translated as CASSTGTGVYSPLHF.